This entry concerns a single T cell receptor (beta chain). Its antigen remains unknown. Without the conserved terminal phenylalanine or tryptophan, this CDR3 likely stems from a read error. The limits of the CDR3 on the DNA are not certain, so only TCRdb's listed CDR3 is given. These data are taken from a study of CD8+CD57+ T cells in acquired aplastic anemia. Study information: Sorted cells (CD4+ and CD8+) yielded DNA amounts that averaged roughly 3 ug.

TCR beta VDJ and CDR3 were profiled, and genomic DNA was the template. Via MiXCR, TCRdb re-called the reads, giving one row per CDR3 protein. The sample includes around 250,000 distinct CDR3 sequences, 82% seen only once; the top ten take around 40%. Study-level results: A set of roughly 27 CD8+ CDR3 sequences was shared between patients and controls, and these sequences appeared highly expressed in patients.

All sequencing subjects had displayed CD8+CD57+ cell expansion on flow cytometry. Diagnosis of severe acquired aplastic anemia applied to all patients. Sampling of blood occurred while the patients had still received no therapy. With termini counted, the CDR3 has 12 amino acids. Germline V gene data show CDR1 as SEHNR and CDR2 as FQNEAQ (reference sequence). Sample: sorted CD4+, CD8+, or CD8+CD57+ T cells (not recorded which) from PBMCs. The clonotype comes from a human donor with aplastic anemia. J is TRBJ2-3 and V is TRBV7-9; the table calls TRBD1, which could not be checked here. This CDR3 reads CASSPAGHPENL.